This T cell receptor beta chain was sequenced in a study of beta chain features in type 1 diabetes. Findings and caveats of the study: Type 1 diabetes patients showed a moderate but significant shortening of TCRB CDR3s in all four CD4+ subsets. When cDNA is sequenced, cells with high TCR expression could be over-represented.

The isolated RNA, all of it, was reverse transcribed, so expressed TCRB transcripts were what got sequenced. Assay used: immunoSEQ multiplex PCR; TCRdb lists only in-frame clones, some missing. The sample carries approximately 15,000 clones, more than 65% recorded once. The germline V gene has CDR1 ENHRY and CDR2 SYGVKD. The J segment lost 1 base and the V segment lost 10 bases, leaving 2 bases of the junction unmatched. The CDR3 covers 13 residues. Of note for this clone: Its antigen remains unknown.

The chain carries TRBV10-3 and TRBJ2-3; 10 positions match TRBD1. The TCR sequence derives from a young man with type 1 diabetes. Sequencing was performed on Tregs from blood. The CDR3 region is CASGTGGTDTQYF. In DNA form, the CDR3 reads TGTGCCAGTGGGACAGGGGGCACAGATACGCAGTATTTT.